The 15 T cell receptor beta chains listed next were all sequenced from one sample in a study of technical replicates of blood from a handful of donors. Clones were read by immunoSEQ multiplex PCR, and TCRdb kept only the in-frame ones, dropping some. The table has just over 55,000 clones, 80% to 95% seen once. The specimen sequenced was PBMCs. The origin of the receptors is a human donor in good health. Some clones in this sample may be carry-over from other donors' samples.

The chain couples TRBV18 to TRBJ1-2; tentative D call: TRBD1 (5 bases). V was trimmed by 3 bases and J by 7 bases, leaving 18 bases between them. Germline V gene lookup returns CDR1 KGHSH and CDR2 LQKENI. This CDR3 comprises 15 residues. The CDR3, as DNA: TGTGCCAGCTCACCCGACAGAGACGGGAGTTCTGGCTACACCTTC. As protein: CASSPDRDGSSGYTF. The full variable domain, in which reference TRBV18 and TRBJ1-2 provide the parts outside the CDR3, is NAGVMQNPRHLVRRRGQEARLRCSPMKGHSHVYWYRQLPEEGLKFMVYLQKENIIDESGMPKERFSAEFPKEGPSILRIQQVVRGDSAAYFCASSPDRDGSSGYTFGSGTRLTVV.

This chain links TRBV18 with TRBJ2-7; D ambiguous. The CDR3 runs 12 residues. Germline assignment: CDR1 KGHSH and CDR2 LQKENI. Trimming left V 6 bases short and J 3 bases short, with 9 bases between. CDR3 coding DNA: TGTGCCAGCTCTAGCCTTAGCTACGAGCAGTACTTC. It is translated as CASSSLSYEQYF.

This clone was detected only once. CDR3 protein: CASSLLGSGEQYF. Written as DNA, the CDR3 is TGTGCCAGCAGCTTATTGGGCAGTGGCGAGCAGTACTTC. J is TRBJ2-7 and V is TRBV7-3, with unresolved D. The V gene lost 2 bases and the J gene lost 6 bases, with 11 bases spanning the gap. Germline values: CDR1 SGHTA, CDR2 FQGTGA. CDR3 size: 13 residues.

V and J are TRBV7-9 and TRBJ2-1, with 12 bases fitting TRBD2. The CDR3 loop spans 16 amino acids. V dropped 4 bases and J dropped 7; count of bases not matched to a gene: 8. Germline CDR1 and CDR2: SEHNR and FQNEAQ (reference sequence). The CDR3 sequence is CASSSQTSGSPNEQFF. In DNA form, the CDR3 reads TGTGCCAGCAGCTCCCAGACTAGCGGGAGTCCAAATGAGCAGTTCTTC.

J is TRBJ1-2 and V is TRBV30, with D hard to call. The CDR3 length is 13 residues. V was clipped by 1 base and J by 6 bases, with 12 bases between them. Germline-derived CDR1 and CDR2 are GTSNPN and SVGIG (reference sequence). CDR3 DNA sequence: TGTGCCTGGAGTGGCCGAGCTAAGAATGGCTACACCTTC. This codes for CAWSGRAKNGYTF.

The V and J genes are TRBV19 and TRBJ2-7, with 8 bases that match TRBD2. Germline assignment: CDR1 LNHDA and CDR2 SQIVND (reference sequence). The junction had 10 bases not matched to a gene; V was cut back by 6 bases and J by 6 bases. This CDR3 region has 14 residues. CDR3 region: CASRPDSGVSEQYF. DNA of the CDR3: TGTGCCAGTAGGCCTGATAGCGGGGTTAGCGAGCAGTACTTC.

To note about this clone: One end of the junction does not line up with germline, which may come from a read error. DNA of the CDR3: TGTGCCAGCAGTCCCCCGGGGTCAGATCTCCTCTTT. This codes for CASSPPGSDLLF. The chain is built from TRBV25-1 and TRBJ1-6; D is uncertain. Germline V gene data show CDR1 as MGHDK and CDR2 as SYGVNS. The CDR3 contains 12 residues.

This sequence joins TRBV4-3 and TRBJ2-7, with 11 bases aligning to TRBD2. The CDR3 contains 16 residues. The germline V gene encodes CDR1 LGHNA and CDR2 YSLEER. Losses at the gene ends were 0 bases for V and 4 bases for J; bases not matched to a gene: 5. DNA of the CDR3: TGCGCCAGCAGCCAAGATAGCGGGGGGGCATCGTACGAGCAGTACTTC. This sequence encodes CASSQDSGGASYEQYF.

This clone was counted once. The chain carries TRBV5-1 and TRBJ1-3; no clear D gene. Looked up from germline, CDR1 is SGHRS and CDR2 is YFSETQ. This CDR3 spans 15 amino acids. V lost 4 bases and J 0 bases, leaving 11 bases between the germline ends. The CDR3 DNA sequence: TGCGCCAGCAGCCTCTCGGTTAGCTCTGGAAACACCATATATTTT. It yields the protein CASSLSVSSGNTIYF.

The genes are TRBV2 and TRBJ2-3, with a weak D call TRBD1 (6 bases). The CDR3 totals 16 residues. V was pared by 6 bases and J by 4 bases, with 20 bases between. CDR1 and CDR2 from the germline V gene are SNHLY and FYNNEI. The CDR3: CASSYRQALAPDTQYF. The CDR3 bases are TGTGCCAGCAGCTACCGACAGGCCCTTGCGCCAGATACGCAGTATTTT. The full variable domain, its missing parts supplied by reference TRBV2 and TRBJ2-3, is EPEVTQTPSHQVTQMGQEVILRCVPISNHLYFYWYRQILGQKVEFLVSFYNNEISEKSEIFDDQFSVERPDGSNFTLKIRSTKLEDSAMYFCASSYRQALAPDTQYFGPGTRLTVL.

CDR3 residues: CASSHRTGEAFF. The CDR3 DNA reads TGCGCCAGCAGCCACCGGACAGGAGAAGCTTTCTTT. The V and J genes are TRBV4-3 and TRBJ1-1; TRBD1 matches at 7 bases. The V gene's germline CDR1 is LGHNA and CDR2 YSLEER. Unmatched junction bases numbered 3, after V lost 3 bases and J lost 8 bases. This CDR3 region has 12 residues.

The J gene is TRBJ1-1, the V gene TRBV19; 8 bases are shared with TRBD1. Germline CDR1 LNHDA, CDR2 SQIVND (reference sequence). The CDR3 consists of 15 residues. V lost 7 bases, J lost 2 bases, and 9 bases stayed unmatched. The CDR3 region has the DNA TGTGCCAGTACGGGCCTAGGACAGGGCAACACTGAAGCTTTCTTT. Residues: CASTGLGQGNTEAFF.

This chain connects TRBV5-1 to TRBJ2-1, with TRBD2 identical over 9 bases. Germline V gives CDR1 SGHRS, CDR2 YFSETQ. The trim removed 2 bases at V and 8 bases at J, leaving 11 bases unmatched. CDR3 size: 16 residues. The CDR3 nucleotides read TGCGCCAGCAGCTTATTTAGCGGGGGTACGGGTGATGAGCAGTTCTTC. As protein: CASSLFSGGTGDEQFF.

The CDR3 sequence is CASSLVRGEGYEQYF. In DNA, the CDR3 is TGTGCCAGCAGCTTAGTCAGGGGAGAGGGCTACGAGCAGTACTTC. The chain carries TRBV7-6 and TRBJ2-7; D is possibly TRBD1 (6 bases). This CDR3 has 15 residues. From germline, CDR1 is SGHVS and CDR2 FNYEAQ. Trimming left V 1 base short and J 3 bases short, with 13 bases between.

The genes are TRBV6-4 and TRBJ1-5, with TRBD1 as a possible D gene (5 bases). The ends were cut back, 8 bases at V and 0 bases at J, with 20 bases in the middle. The germline V gene encodes CDR1 MRHNA and CDR2 SNTAGT. The CDR3 spans 17 residues. The chain's CDR3 is CASGTKPGIYSNQPQHF. The DNA of the CDR3 is TGTGCCAGCGGTACTAAGCCAGGGATTTATAGCAATCAGCCCCAGCATTTT.